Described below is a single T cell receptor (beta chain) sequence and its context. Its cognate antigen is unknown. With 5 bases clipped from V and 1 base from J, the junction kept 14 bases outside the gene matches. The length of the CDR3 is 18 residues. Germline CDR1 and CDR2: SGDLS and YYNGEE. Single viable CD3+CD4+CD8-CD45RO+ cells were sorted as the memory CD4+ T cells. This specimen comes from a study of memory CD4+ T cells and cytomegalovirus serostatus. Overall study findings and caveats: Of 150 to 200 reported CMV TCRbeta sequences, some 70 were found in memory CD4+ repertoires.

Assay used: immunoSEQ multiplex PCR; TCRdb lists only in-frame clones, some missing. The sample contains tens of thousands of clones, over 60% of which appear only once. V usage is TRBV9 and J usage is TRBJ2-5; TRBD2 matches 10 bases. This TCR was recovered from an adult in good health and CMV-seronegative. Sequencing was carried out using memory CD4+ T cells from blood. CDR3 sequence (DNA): TGTGCCAGCAGTCCCGGGGTAGCGGGGGGCGTCACCCAAGAGACCCAGTACTTC. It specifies CASSPGVAGGVTQETQYF.